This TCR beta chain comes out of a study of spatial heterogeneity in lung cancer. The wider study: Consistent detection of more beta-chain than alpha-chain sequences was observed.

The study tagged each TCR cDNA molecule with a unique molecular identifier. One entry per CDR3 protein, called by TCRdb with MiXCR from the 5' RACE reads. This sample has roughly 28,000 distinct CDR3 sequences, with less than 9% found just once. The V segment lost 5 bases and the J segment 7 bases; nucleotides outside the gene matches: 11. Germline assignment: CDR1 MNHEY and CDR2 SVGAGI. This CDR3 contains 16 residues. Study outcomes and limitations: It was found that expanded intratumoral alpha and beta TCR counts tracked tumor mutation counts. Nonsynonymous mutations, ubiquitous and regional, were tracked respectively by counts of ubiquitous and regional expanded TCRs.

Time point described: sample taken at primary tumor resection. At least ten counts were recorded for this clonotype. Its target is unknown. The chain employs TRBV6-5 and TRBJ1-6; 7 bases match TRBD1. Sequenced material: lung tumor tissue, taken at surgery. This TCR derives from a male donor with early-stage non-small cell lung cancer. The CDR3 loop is CASSGGTVLRNSPLHF. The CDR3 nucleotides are TGTGCCAGCAGTGGGGGGACAGTGTTAAGGAATTCACCCCTCCACTTT.